This is a list of T cell receptor beta chains from one sample in a study of control samples from healthy donors and cancer patients. Clones were read by immunoSEQ multiplex PCR, and TCRdb kept only the in-frame ones, dropping some. Among some 22,000 clones listed, approximately 81% were seen once. The sample was PBMCs. Receptors originate from a man aged 55 to 70 with colorectal cancer. Each CDR3 is given with its conserved first and last residue. Each record gives: D gene, clone size, J gene, V gene, CDR3 protein, CDR3 DNA. A D gene is named only where the DNA matches it firmly. Clone size is shown for a subset of rows, as once, few, many or a class of expanded clone.

>NA|NA|TRBJ1-4|TRBV3-1/TRBV3-2
CASSRRQTTNEKLFF
TGTGCCAGCAGTCGTCGACAGACAACTAATGAAAAACTGTTTTTT
>NA|NA|TRBJ1-2|TRBV3-1/TRBV3-2
CASSLTGSWGYTF
TGTGCCAGCAGCTTGACGGGCTCTTGGGGCTACACCTTC
>TRBD1|NA|TRBJ1-1|TRBV3-1/TRBV3-2
CASSRRDRDAFF
TGTGCCAGCAGCCGTCGGGACAGGGATGCTTTCTTT
>TRBD1|once|TRBJ1-5|TRBV5-5
CASSSDPGGQPQHF
TGTGCCAGCAGCTCGGACCCAGGGGGTCAGCCCCAGCATTTT
>NA|once|TRBJ2-2|TRBV5-5
CASSLRPFSGANTGELFF
TGTGCCAGCAGCTTGAGGCCCTTTTCAGGGGCCAACACCGGGGAGCTGTTTTTT
>NA|NA|TRBJ1-4|TRBV7-9
CASSLGGEKLFF
TGTGCCAGCAGCTTGGGCGGTGAAAAACTGTTTTTT
>TRBD1|NA|TRBJ1-4|TRBV18
CASSPPGQGSEKLFF
TGTGCCAGCTCACCACCGGGACAGGGGTCTGAAAAACTGTTTTTT
>TRBD1|NA|TRBJ1-6|TRBV30
CAWSVRDRGTNSPLHF
TGTGCCTGGAGTGTAAGGGACAGGGGAACTAATTCACCCCTCCACTTT
>NA|NA|TRBJ2-1|TRBV3-1/TRBV3-2
CASSADKYNEQFF
TGTGCCAGCAGTGCAGACAAGTACAATGAGCAGTTCTTC
>TRBD1|NA|TRBJ1-4|TRBV2
CASSRTGANEKLFF
TGTGCCAGCAGTAGGACAGGGGCTAATGAAAAACTGTTTTTT
>NA|few|TRBJ1-5|TRBV19
CASSMTDTYNQPQHF
TGTGCCAGTAGTATGACGGACACGTACAATCAGCCCCAGCATTTT
>TRBD1|NA|TRBJ1-1|TRBV3-1/TRBV3-2
CASSRGTGETEAFF
TGTGCCAGCAGCCGAGGGACAGGGGAAACTGAAGCTTTCTTT
>NA|NA|TRBJ2-3|TRBV2
CASSVLASTDTQYF
TGTGCCAGCAGTGTCCTAGCGAGCACAGATACGCAGTATTTT
>NA|NA|TRBJ1-1|TRBV2
CASSVRGGRGTEAFF
TGTGCCAGCAGTGTGAGGGGGGGCCGGGGCACTGAAGCTTTCTTT
>NA|few|TRBJ1-1|TRBV27
CASSFDRQRNTEAFF
TGTGCCAGCAGTTTCGACAGGCAGAGGAACACTGAAGCTTTCTTT
>NA|NA|TRBJ1-3|TRBV5-5
CASTGGDTWGSGNTIYF
TGTGCCAGCACCGGGGGGGACACCTGGGGCTCTGGAAACACCATATATTTT
>TRBD2|once|TRBJ2-2|TRBV7-2
CASSWASSGGAKGGELFF
TGTGCCAGCAGCTGGGCTTCTAGCGGGGGGGCTAAGGGCGGGGAGCTGTTTTTT
>TRBD1|NA|TRBJ2-5|TRBV6-5
CASSLGGTGPQYF
TGTGCCAGCAGTTTAGGGGGCACGGGCCCCCAGTACTTC
>NA|NA|TRBJ1-6|TRBV9
CASSPRWGTDSPLHF
TGTGCCAGCAGCCCAAGGTGGGGAACGGATTCACCCCTCCACTTT
>NA|NA|TRBJ1-1|TRBV7-9
CASTLLYTEAFF
TGTGCCAGCACCTTGCTCTACACTGAAGCTTTCTTT
>NA|NA|TRBJ1-1|TRBV18
CASSPVRGGNTEAFF
TGTGCCAGCTCACCTGTTCGCGGGGGAAACACTGAAGCTTTCTTT
>NA|once|TRBJ1-6|TRBV6-1
CASSEAGSYNSPLHF
TGTGCCAGCAGTGAGGCGGGATCCTATAATTCACCCCTCCACTTT
>NA|once|TRBJ2-1|TRBV15
CATSRDRDYNEQFF
TGTGCCACCAGCAGAGACAGGGACTACAATGAGCAGTTCTTC
>TRBD2|NA|TRBJ2-5|TRBV19
CASSRLAGGYQETQYF
TGTGCCAGTAGTAGGCTAGCGGGGGGGTACCAAGAGACCCAGTACTTC
>TRBD2|few|TRBJ2-1|TRBV6-4
CASSGLAGNNEQFF
TGTGCCAGCAGTGGTCTAGCGGGGAACAATGAGCAGTTCTTC
>NA|NA|TRBJ2-1|TRBV5-1
CASSLSLGDDEQFF
TGCGCCAGCAGCTTGTCGTTGGGAGACGATGAGCAGTTCTTC
>NA|NA|TRBJ2-4|TRBV19
CASSLAQQGLAKNIQYF
TGTGCCAGTAGTCTCGCCCAACAGGGTTTAGCCAAAAACATTCAGTACTTC
>NA|NA|TRBJ1-5|TRBV6-5
CASSYKSNQPQHF
TGTGCCAGCAGTTATAAAAGCAATCAGCCCCAGCATTTT
>NA|once|TRBJ1-1|TRBV5-1
CASSPDRETEAFF
TGCGCCAGCAGCCCGGACCGAGAAACTGAAGCTTTCTTT
>NA|NA|TRBJ1-5|TRBV1
CTSSQEFGELGGNQPQHF
TGCACCAGCAGCCAAGAATTTGGGGAACTTGGAGGCAATCAGCCCCAGCATTTT
>NA|NA|TRBJ1-1|TRBV9
CASSIFQGNTEAFF
TGTGCCAGCAGCATCTTCCAGGGAAACACTGAAGCTTTCTTT
>NA|NA|TRBJ2-2|TRBV5-8
CASSLVRLAGELFF
TGTGCCAGCAGCTTGGTCCGACTTGCCGGGGAGCTGTTTTTT
>NA|once|TRBJ2-2|TRBV7-2
CASSLGVISGELFF
TGTGCCAGCAGCTTAGGGGTGATTAGCGGGGAGCTGTTTTTT
>TRBD1|NA|TRBJ2-2|TRBV9
CASSVVDRGLPGELFF
TGTGCCAGCAGCGTAGTGGACAGGGGTTTGCCGGGGGAGCTGTTTTTT
>NA|NA|TRBJ1-1|TRBV5-5
CASSLEGVSTF
TGTGCCAGCAGCTTGGAGGGGGTCTCGACTTTT
>NA|NA|TRBJ1-2|TRBV14
CASSQDRAGARGYTF
TGTGCCAGCAGCCAAGATCGGGCGGGGGCGCGTGGCTACACCTTC
>NA|NA|TRBJ1-2|TRBV7-9
CASSLDSQNYGYTF
TGTGCCAGCAGCTTAGATTCCCAGAACTATGGCTACACCTTC
>NA|NA|TRBJ2-5|TRBV6-5
CASSYPGADGSKTQYF
TGTGCCAGCAGTTATCCGGGAGCGGACGGCTCAAAGACCCAGTACTTC
>TRBD1|NA|TRBJ1-5|TRBV2
CASSVVRGGQPQHF
TGTGCCAGCAGTGTAGTCAGGGGGGGACAGCCCCAGCATTTT
>NA|once|TRBJ1-2|TRBV5-6
CASSFNRVRGYGYTF
TGTGCCAGCAGCTTTAATCGAGTCAGGGGTTATGGCTACACCTTC
>NA|NA|TRBJ2-3|TRBV11-2
CASSLGGRGNTDTQYF
TGTGCCAGCAGCTTAGGGGGGAGGGGGAACACAGATACGCAGTATTTT
>NA|NA|TRBJ1-3|TRBV6-5
CASSVLQGNTIYF
TGTGCCAGCAGCGTCCTCCAGGGAAACACCATATATTTT
>NA|NA|TRBJ1-1|TRBV10-3
CAISEYIGEAFF
TGTGCCATCAGTGAGTATATAGGTGAAGCTTTCTTT
>NA|NA|TRBJ2-1|TRBV5-1
CASSPPNSFYNEQFF
TGCGCCAGCAGCCCACCGAACAGCTTCTACAATGAGCAGTTCTTC
>NA|NA|TRBJ1-5|TRBV6-2/TRBV6-3
CASSYSTRGGQPQHF
TGTGCCAGCAGTTACTCGACCAGGGGAGGACAGCCCCAGCATTTT
>NA|NA|TRBJ1-1|TRBV9
CASSVRDKNTEAFF
TGTGCCAGCAGCGTAAGGGACAAGAACACTGAAGCTTTCTTT